The source of this T cell receptor (beta chain) is a study of technical replicates of blood from a few donors. The method was immunoSEQ multiplex PCR; TCRdb's version includes in-frame clones alone and lacks a portion of them. The table includes around 89,000 clones, approximately 94% detected once. Germline V gives CDR1 GTSNPN, CDR2 SVGIG (reference sequence). Losses at the gene ends were 0 bases for V and 1 base for J; bases not matched to a gene: 5. The CDR3 totals 15 residues. The chain links TRBV30 to TRBJ1-1, with 7 bases identical to TRBD1. Sequencing was performed on T cells isolated from PBMCs. This sequence was found in a human donor in good health. The CDR3 nucleotides are TGTGCCTGGAGTGTAGATCCAGGGGGGAACACTGAAGCTTTCTTT. As protein: CAWSVDPGGNTEAFF.